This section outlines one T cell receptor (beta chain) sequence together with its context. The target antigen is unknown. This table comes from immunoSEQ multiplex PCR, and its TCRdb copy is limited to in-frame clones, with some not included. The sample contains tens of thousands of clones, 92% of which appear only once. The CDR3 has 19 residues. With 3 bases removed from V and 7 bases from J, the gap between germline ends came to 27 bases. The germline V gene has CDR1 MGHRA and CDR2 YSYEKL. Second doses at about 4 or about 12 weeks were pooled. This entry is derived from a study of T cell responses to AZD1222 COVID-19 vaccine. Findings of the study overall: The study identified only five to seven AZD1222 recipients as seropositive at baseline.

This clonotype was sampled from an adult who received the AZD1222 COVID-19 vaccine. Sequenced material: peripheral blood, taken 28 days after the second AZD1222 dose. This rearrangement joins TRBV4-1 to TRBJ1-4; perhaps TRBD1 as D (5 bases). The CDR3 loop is CASSHPGASSTVLPEKLFF. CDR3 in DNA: TGCGCCAGCAGCCATCCCGGGGCCTCGTCGACAGTCCTCCCTGAAAAACTGTTTTTT.